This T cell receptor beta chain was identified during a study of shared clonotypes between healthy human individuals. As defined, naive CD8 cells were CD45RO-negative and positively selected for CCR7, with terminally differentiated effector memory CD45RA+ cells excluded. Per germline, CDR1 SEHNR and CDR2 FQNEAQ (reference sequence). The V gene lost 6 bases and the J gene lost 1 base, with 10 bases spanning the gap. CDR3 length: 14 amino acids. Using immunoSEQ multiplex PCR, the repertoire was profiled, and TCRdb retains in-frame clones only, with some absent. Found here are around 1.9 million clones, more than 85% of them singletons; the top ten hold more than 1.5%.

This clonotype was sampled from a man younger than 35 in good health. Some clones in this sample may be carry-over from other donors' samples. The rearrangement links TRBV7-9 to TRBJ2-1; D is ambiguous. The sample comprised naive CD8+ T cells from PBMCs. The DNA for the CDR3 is TGTGCCAGCAGGGGAAATCGGTCCTACAATGAGCAGTTCTTC. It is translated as CASRGNRSYNEQFF.